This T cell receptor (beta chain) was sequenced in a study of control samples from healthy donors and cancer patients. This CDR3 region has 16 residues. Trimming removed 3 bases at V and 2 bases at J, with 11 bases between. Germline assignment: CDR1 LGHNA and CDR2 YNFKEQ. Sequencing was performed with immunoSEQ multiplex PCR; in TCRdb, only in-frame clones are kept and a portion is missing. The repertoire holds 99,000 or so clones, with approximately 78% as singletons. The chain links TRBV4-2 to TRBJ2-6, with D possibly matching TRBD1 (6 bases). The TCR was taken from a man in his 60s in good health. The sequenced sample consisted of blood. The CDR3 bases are TGTGCCAGCAGCCACGTAGAGGGGGCTGGGGCCAACGTCCTGACTTTC. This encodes CASSHVEGAGANVLTF.